These T cell receptor beta chains were read from a single sample in a study of Ad26.COV2.S vaccination and SARS-CoV-2 variants. The assay was immunoSEQ multiplex PCR, and TCRdb's table has in-frame clones only and misses some. Altogether about 280,000 clones are present, around 87% being singletons, with the ten largest covering 3% to 4%. The material was peripheral blood, obtained in a trial of Ad26.COV2.S vaccine versus placebo. These receptors were taken from a person between 18 and 60 years old who received the Ad26.COV2.S COVID-19 vaccine or a placebo. CDR3s include the opening cysteine and the closing phenylalanine or tryptophan. A D gene is named only where the DNA matches it firmly. Clone size is given for some rows only: seen once, a few or many times, or a class if the clone is expanded.

cdr3_aa	cdr3_nt	cdr3_length	v_call	j_call	d_call	clone_size
CASSFYSGAEAFF	TGTGCCAGCAGCTTTTACAGCGGGGCTGAAGCTTTCTTT	13	TRBV7-9	TRBJ1-1	NA	NA
CASRPSGRITYEQYF	TGTGCCAGCAGACCAAGCGGGCGGATAACCTACGAGCAGTACTTC	15	TRBV7-2	TRBJ2-7	NA	NA
CAISESAAGKEETQYF	TGTGCCATCAGTGAGTCGGCGGCAGGGAAGGAAGAGACCCAGTACTTC	16	TRBV10-3	TRBJ2-5	NA	NA
CAPTGQEHYGYTF	TGTGCCCCAACTGGGCAGGAGCACTATGGCTACACCTTC	13	TRBV19	TRBJ1-2	NA	once
CARRQGRTDTQYF	TGTGCCCGACGTCAGGGGCGCACAGATACGCAGTATTTT	13	TRBV30	TRBJ2-3	NA	NA
CASSVGGSTGNYGYTF	TGTGCCAGCAGCGTAGGAGGCTCGACGGGTAACTATGGCTACACCTTC	16	TRBV9	TRBJ1-2	NA	once
CASSQLLQETQYF	TGCGCCAGCAGCCAACTATTACAAGAGACCCAGTACTTC	13	TRBV4-1	TRBJ2-5	NA	NA
CASSWADRAEQYF	TGCGCCAGCAGCTGGGCAGACAGGGCCGAGCAGTACTTC	13	TRBV5-1	TRBJ2-7	TRBD1	NA
CASSDLTSGVQETQYF	TGTGCCAGCAGTGATCTGACTAGCGGGGTGCAAGAGACCCAGTACTTC	16	TRBV2	TRBJ2-5	TRBD2	NA
CASSPTHTGELFF	TGTGCCAGCAGCCCCACCCACACCGGGGAGCTGTTTTTT	13	TRBV14	TRBJ2-2	NA	NA
CASSFSVSYEQYF	TGTGCCAGCAGTTTCTCGGTCTCCTACGAGCAGTACTTC	13	TRBV27	TRBJ2-7	NA	NA
CASSEEVYGPLDIQYF	TGTGCCAGCAGTGAAGAAGTCTACGGGCCCTTGGATATTCAGTACTTC	16	TRBV6-1	TRBJ2-4	NA	NA
CASSIRQAGGAYNEQFF	TGTGCCAGTAGTATTCGTCAAGCGGGAGGCGCCTACAATGAGCAGTTCTTC	17	TRBV19	TRBJ2-1	TRBD2	NA
CASSRRGDTDTQYF	TGTGCCAGTAGTAGACGGGGGGACACAGATACGCAGTATTTT	14	TRBV19	TRBJ2-3	TRBD2	NA
CAWDALGGRAYNEQFF	TGTGCCTGGGACGCGCTCGGCGGGAGGGCCTACAATGAGCAGTTCTTC	16	TRBV30	TRBJ2-1	TRBD2	NA
CASRRGGGNQPQHF	TGTGCCAGCAGACGGGGGGGCGGCAATCAGCCCCAGCATTTT	14	TRBV2	TRBJ1-5	NA	NA
CASSSAPEDKLGTEAFF	TGTGCCAGCAGCTCTGCCCCGGAGGACAAATTAGGCACTGAAGCTTTCTTT	17	TRBV5-6	TRBJ1-1	NA	NA
CASSLHADEQFF	TGTGCCAGCAGCCTACATGCAGATGAGCAGTTCTTC	12	TRBV12-3/TRBV12-4	TRBJ2-1	NA	once
CASSLARRESDTQYF	TGTGCCAGCAGCTTAGCGCGCCGGGAGTCAGATACGCAGTATTTT	15	TRBV7-9	TRBJ2-3	NA	NA
CASSLFGTGSTGELFF	TGTGCCAGTAGTCTCTTCGGGACTGGAAGCACCGGGGAGCTGTTTTTT	16	TRBV19	TRBJ2-2	NA	few
CASSYGTGGNYGYTF	TGTGCCAGCAGTTACGGGACAGGGGGCAACTATGGCTACACCTTC	15	TRBV6-5	TRBJ1-2	TRBD1	few
CASRPAIGTGELFF	TGTGCCAGCAGGCCCGCTATAGGCACCGGGGAGCTGTTTTTT	14	TRBV27	TRBJ2-2	NA	NA
CASADRQETQYF	TGTGCCAGTGCGGACAGACAAGAGACCCAGTACTTC	12	TRBV6-5	TRBJ2-5	NA	NA
CASSLGDGNYGYTF	TGCGCCAGCAGCTTAGGGGACGGGAACTATGGCTACACCTTC	14	TRBV5-1	TRBJ1-2	NA	once
CASSLQKGVGQPQHF	TGTGCCAGCTCCCTTCAGAAAGGAGTCGGCCAGCCCCAGCATTTT	15	TRBV18	TRBJ1-5	NA	NA
CASRLLAGGNTDTQYF	TGCGCCAGCAGATTACTAGCGGGAGGTAACACAGATACGCAGTATTTT	16	TRBV10-2	TRBJ2-3	TRBD2	NA
CASSLAGGEQFF	TGTGCCAGCAGCCTCGCGGGAGGTGAGCAGTTCTTC	12	TRBV7-6	TRBJ2-1	TRBD2	once
CASGTPNSYEQYF	TGTGCCAGCGGGACCCCCAACTCCTACGAGCAGTACTTC	13	TRBV6-5	TRBJ2-7	NA	NA
CASSQARVGQPQHF	TGTGCCAGCAGCCAAGCCAGGGTCGGGCAGCCCCAGCATTTT	14	TRBV3-1/TRBV3-2	TRBJ1-5	NA	NA
CASGARTGSTDTQYF	TGCGCCAGCGGGGCCCGGACTGGGAGCACAGATACGCAGTATTTT	15	TRBV5-1	TRBJ2-3	NA	NA
CASSPRPTGLNTEAFF	TGTGCCAGCTCACCCCGGCCAACAGGGCTTAACACTGAAGCTTTCTTT	16	TRBV18	TRBJ1-1	NA	NA
CASSQEPVFSYEQYF	TGTGCCAGCAGCCAAGAACCGGTCTTCTCCTACGAGCAGTACTTC	15	TRBV14	TRBJ2-7	NA	once
CASSISPGLSNQPQHF	TGTGCCAGTAGTATATCTCCCGGGCTTAGCAATCAGCCCCAGCATTTT	16	TRBV19	TRBJ1-5	NA	NA
CASSSSNTGNTEAFF	TGTGCCAGCAGTTCCTCAAATACAGGAAACACTGAAGCTTTCTTT	15	TRBV6-5	TRBJ1-1	NA	NA
CAISESTEYSNQPQHF	TGTGCCATCAGTGAGTCGACGGAATATAGCAATCAGCCCCAGCATTTT	16	TRBV10-3	TRBJ1-5	NA	NA
CASSLWLGTEAFF	TGTGCCAGCAGTTTATGGTTGGGTACTGAAGCTTTCTTT	13	TRBV27	TRBJ1-1	NA	few
CASSLIGSYTGELFF	TGTGCCAGCAGCCTAATAGGGAGTTACACCGGGGAGCTGTTTTTT	15	TRBV5-6	TRBJ2-2	NA	NA
CASRAADNYGYTF	TGTGCCAGCAGGGCGGCAGATAACTATGGCTACACCTTC	13	TRBV28	TRBJ1-2	NA	NA
CAVRVGGIAGELFF	TGTGCCGTCCGGGTGGGGGGCATCGCCGGGGAGCTGTTTTTT	14	TRBV2	TRBJ2-2	NA	NA
CASSISIGQAYEQYF	TGCGCCAGCAGTATTTCGATCGGGCAGGCCTACGAGCAGTACTTC	15	TRBV10-1	TRBJ2-7	NA	once
CATKTGVSYGYTF	TGTGCCACCAAAACGGGGGTTAGCTATGGCTACACCTTC	13	TRBV12-3/TRBV12-4	TRBJ1-2	NA	NA
CASSNPGQGIYEQYF	TGTGCCAGCAGTAATCCGGGACAGGGGATCTACGAGCAGTACTTC	15	TRBV6-2/TRBV6-3	TRBJ2-7	TRBD1	NA
CASRLRADNEQFF	TGTGCCAGCAGGCTGAGAGCGGACAATGAGCAGTTCTTC	13	TRBV7-2	TRBJ2-1	NA	NA
CASSPWGGSSYEQYF	TGTGCCAGCAGCCCTTGGGGAGGGTCCTCCTACGAGCAGTACTTC	15	TRBV7-2	TRBJ2-7	TRBD2	NA
CASSIGPTYGYTF	TGTGCCAGTAGTATTGGCCCGACTTATGGCTACACCTTC	13	TRBV19	TRBJ1-2	NA	NA
CASSQASGGETQYF	TGTGCCAGCAGCCAAGCGAGCGGCGGGGAGACCCAGTACTTC	14	TRBV14	TRBJ2-5	NA	once